These T cell receptor beta chains were read from a single sample in a study of blood T cell repertoires in COVID-19. TCRdb keeps only in-frame clones here, not all; method: immunoSEQ multiplex PCR. The sample contains about 220,000 clones, 75% to 85% of which appear only once. Sample: peripheral blood. The receptors originated from a man aged 50-60 years with active or convalescent COVID-19. Both conserved end residues are part of each CDR3. A D gene is named only where the DNA matches it firmly. Rows may omit the clone size; those that give it use once, few, many or a size class.

TRBJ1-6,.,TRBV2,once,CASSGGWDSPLHF,TGTGCCAGCAGCGGGGGGTGGGATTCACCCCTCCACTTT
TRBJ1-4,TRBD1,TRBV7-2,.,CASSDRGRVNEKLFF,TGTGCCAGCAGCGACAGGGGGCGCGTTAATGAAAAACTGTTTTTT
TRBJ2-3,.,TRBV27,.,CASSPSPLGQVTDTQYF,TGTGCCAGCAGTCCAAGCCCGTTGGGACAAGTCACAGATACGCAGTATTTT
TRBJ1-5,.,TRBV7-2,.,CASSRESPQPQHF,TGTGCCAGCAGCCGGGAGAGTCCTCAGCCCCAGCATTTT
TRBJ2-3,TRBD1,TRBV4-1,.,CASSQLDRVNTDTQYF,TGCGCCAGCAGCCAATTGGACAGGGTAAACACAGATACGCAGTATTTT
TRBJ2-1,TRBD2,TRBV18,.,CASSPLAGDMNEQFF,TGTGCCAGCTCACCACTAGCGGGGGACATGAATGAGCAGTTCTTC
TRBJ1-2,TRBD1,TRBV7-2,.,CASSPHVWTGGNDGYTF,TGTGCCAGCAGCCCCCACGTATGGACAGGGGGGAATGATGGCTACACCTTC
TRBJ1-2,.,TRBV6-5,.,CASSLRGVWNYGYTF,TGTGCCAGCAGCCTGCGGGGGGTGTGGAACTATGGCTACACCTTC
TRBJ1-5,.,TRBV19,.,CASTSRGYRSNQPQHF,TGTGCCAGTACCTCAAGGGGGTACAGAAGCAATCAGCCCCAGCATTTT
TRBJ2-2,TRBD1,TRBV5-1,few,CASSLVPTGGSGELFF,TGCGCCAGCAGCTTGGTCCCGACAGGGGGGAGCGGGGAGCTGTTTTTT
TRBJ1-1,TRBD1,TRBV28,.,CASSPSGTGGAVTEAFF,TGTGCCAGCAGCCCTTCCGGGACAGGGGGCGCGGTCACTGAAGCTTTCTTT
TRBJ2-2,TRBD1,TRBV4-3,.,CASSQDPTGGPGELFF,TGCGCCAGCAGCCAAGACCCGACAGGGGGCCCCGGGGAGCTGTTTTTT
TRBJ2-1,.,TRBV5-1,.,CASSLVRDSSYNEQFF,TGCGCCAGCAGCTTGGTGCGGGACAGCAGCTACAATGAGCAGTTCTTC
TRBJ1-4,.,TRBV28,.,CASLVRGGNEKLFF,TGTGCCAGCCTCGTGCGGGGGGGGAATGAAAAACTGTTTTTT
TRBJ1-2,TRBD1,TRBV6-5,.,CATMDRANYGYTF,TGTGCCACCATGGACAGGGCTAACTATGGCTACACCTTC
TRBJ1-2,TRBD1,TRBV15,.,CATSREQGYGYTF,TGTGCCACCAGCAGAGAACAGGGGTATGGCTACACCTTC
TRBJ2-3,TRBD2,TRBV5-4,.,CASSSGLAGGDTQYF,TGTGCCAGCAGCTCCGGACTAGCGGGGGGAGATACGCAGTATTTT
TRBJ2-7,.,TRBV7-8,.,CASSLVVAGRTYEQYF,TGTGCCAGCAGCTTAGTAGTGGCAGGGAGGACCTACGAGCAGTACTTC
TRBJ2-1,.,TRBV5-5,.,CASSSGGLRDYNEQFF,TGTGCCAGCAGCTCGGGTGGGTTGCGGGACTACAATGAGCAGTTCTTC
TRBJ2-5,TRBD2,TRBV2,.,CASSVTSGGGETQYF,TGTGCCAGCAGTGTTACTAGCGGGGGTGGGGAGACCCAGTACTTC
TRBJ1-1,TRBD1,TRBV19,.,CASSPRQGATEAFF,TGTGCCAGTAGTCCTCGACAGGGTGCCACTGAAGCTTTCTTT
TRBJ1-2,TRBD1,TRBV10-3,.,CAIKVAGGSYGYTF,TGTGCCATCAAGGTGGCAGGGGGGAGCTATGGCTACACCTTC
TRBJ2-4,.,TRBV18,once,CASSPNPAGKNIQYF,TGTGCCAGCTCCCCAAACCCGGCAGGCAAAAACATTCAGTACTTC
TRBJ2-5,TRBD1,TRBV5-1,once,CASSLWDREFQETQYF,TGCGCCAGCAGCTTGTGGGACAGGGAATTTCAAGAGACCCAGTACTTC
TRBJ1-5,TRBD1,TRBV2,.,CASSGQGYSNQPQHF,TGTGCCAGCAGTGGACAGGGATATAGCAATCAGCCCCAGCATTTT
TRBJ2-5,TRBD2,TRBV5-4,.,CASSTSGSIETQYF,TGTGCCAGCAGCACTAGCGGGAGTATCGAGACCCAGTACTTC
TRBJ1-4,.,TRBV29-1,.,CSVEKYGNGATNEKLFF,TGCAGCGTTGAGAAGTACGGAAACGGGGCAACTAATGAAAAACTGTTTTTT
TRBJ2-5,TRBD2,TRBV4-2,few,CASSQHPGGLLETQYF,TGTGCCAGCAGCCAACATCCGGGGGGGCTCCTGGAGACCCAGTACTTC
TRBJ2-1,TRBD2,TRBV18,.,CASSPVSGEDEQFF,TGTGCCAGCTCACCAGTTAGCGGGGAAGATGAGCAGTTCTTC
TRBJ2-5,TRBD2,TRBV7-7,.,CASSLGASGISGGDQYF,TGTGCCAGCAGCTTAGGGGCTAGCGGGATCTCGGGTGGGGACCAGTACTTC
TRBJ1-1,TRBD1,TRBV5-1,.,CASSIGTGANTEAFF,TGCGCCAGCAGCATTGGGACAGGAGCGAACACTGAAGCTTTCTTT
TRBJ2-3,TRBD2,TRBV7-8,.,CASSPGLDPSTDTQYF,TGTGCCAGCAGCCCGGGACTAGATCCTAGCACAGATACGCAGTATTTT
TRBJ2-2,TRBD2,TRBV7-7,once,CASSLGLAGELFF,TGTGCTAGCAGCTTAGGACTAGCCGGGGAGCTGTTTTTT
TRBJ2-5,.,TRBV5-4,.,CASSLDSTGEETQYF,TGTGCCAGCAGCTTGGATTCGACAGGAGAGGAGACCCAGTACTTC
TRBJ1-3,.,TRBV18,.,CASSPSGGGDTIYF,TGTGCCAGCTCACCATCTGGAGGAGGGGACACCATATATTTT
TRBJ1-6,.,TRBV5-6,.,CASSFGHNSPLHF,TGTGCCAGCAGCTTTGGGCATAATTCACCCCTCCACTTT